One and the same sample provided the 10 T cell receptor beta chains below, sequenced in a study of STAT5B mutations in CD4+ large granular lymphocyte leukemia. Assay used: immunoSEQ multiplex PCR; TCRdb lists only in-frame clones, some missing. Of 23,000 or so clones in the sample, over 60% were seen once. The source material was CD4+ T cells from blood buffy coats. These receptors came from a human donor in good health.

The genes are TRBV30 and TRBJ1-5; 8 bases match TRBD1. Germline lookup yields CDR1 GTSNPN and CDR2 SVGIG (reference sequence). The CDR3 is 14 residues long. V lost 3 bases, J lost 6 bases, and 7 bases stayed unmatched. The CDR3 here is CAWRGPTGAQPQHF. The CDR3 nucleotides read TGTGCCTGGAGGGGACCGACAGGGGCTCAGCCCCAGCATTTT. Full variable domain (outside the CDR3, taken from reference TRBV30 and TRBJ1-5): SQTIHQWPATLVQPVGSPLSLECTVEGTSNPNLYWYRQAAGRGLQLLFYSVGIGQISSEVPQNLSASRPQDRQFILSSKKLLLSDSGFYLCAWRGPTGAQPQHFGDGTRLSIL.

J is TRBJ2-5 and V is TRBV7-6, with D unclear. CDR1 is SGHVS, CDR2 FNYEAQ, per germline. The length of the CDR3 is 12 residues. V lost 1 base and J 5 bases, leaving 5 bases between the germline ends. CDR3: CASSLVEETQYF. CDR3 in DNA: TGTGCCAGCAGCTTAGTAGAGGAGACCCAGTACTTC.

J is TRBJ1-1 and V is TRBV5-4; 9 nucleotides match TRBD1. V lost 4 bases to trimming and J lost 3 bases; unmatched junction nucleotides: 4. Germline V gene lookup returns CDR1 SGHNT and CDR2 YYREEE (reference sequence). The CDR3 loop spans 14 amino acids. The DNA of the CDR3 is TGTGCCAGCAGCGGGACAGGGAGGGACACTGAAGCTTTCTTT. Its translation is CASSGTGRDTEAFF.

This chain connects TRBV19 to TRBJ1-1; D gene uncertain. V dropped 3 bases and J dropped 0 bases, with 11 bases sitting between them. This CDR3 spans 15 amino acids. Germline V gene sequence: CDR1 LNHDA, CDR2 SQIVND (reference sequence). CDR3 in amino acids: CASSMVDAMNTEAFF. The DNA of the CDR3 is TGTGCCAGTAGTATGGTCGACGCCATGAACACTGAAGCTTTCTTT.

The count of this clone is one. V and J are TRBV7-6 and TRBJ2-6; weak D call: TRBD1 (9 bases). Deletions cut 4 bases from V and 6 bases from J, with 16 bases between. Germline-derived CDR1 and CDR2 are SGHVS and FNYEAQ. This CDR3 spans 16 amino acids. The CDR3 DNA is TGTGCCAGCAGCTCGGACAGGGGACTAGAGGCCAACGTCCTGACTTTC. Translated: CASSSDRGLEANVLTF.

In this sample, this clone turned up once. The CDR3 reads CASSLGRGRVDEQYF. DNA of the CDR3: TGCGCCAGCAGCTTGGGTCGCGGGAGAGTAGACGAGCAGTACTTC. The chain is built from TRBV5-1 and TRBJ2-7, with 7 bases fitting TRBD2. V dropped 0 bases and J dropped 5; count of bases not matched to a gene: 8. The CDR3 runs 15 residues. The V gene's germline CDR1 is SGHRS and CDR2 YFSETQ.

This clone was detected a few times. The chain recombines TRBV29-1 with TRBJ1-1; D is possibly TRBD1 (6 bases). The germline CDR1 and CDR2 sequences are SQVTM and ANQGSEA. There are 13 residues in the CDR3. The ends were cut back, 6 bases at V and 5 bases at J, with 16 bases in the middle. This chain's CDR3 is CSVAGALQTEAFF. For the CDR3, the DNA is TGCAGCGTGGCAGGGGCCCTGCAAACTGAAGCTTTCTTT.

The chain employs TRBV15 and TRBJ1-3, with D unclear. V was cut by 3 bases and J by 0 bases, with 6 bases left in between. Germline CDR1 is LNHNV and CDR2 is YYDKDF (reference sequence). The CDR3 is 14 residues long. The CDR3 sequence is CATSSEGSGNTIYF. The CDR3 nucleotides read TGTGCCACCAGCAGTGAGGGCTCTGGAAACACCATATATTTT.

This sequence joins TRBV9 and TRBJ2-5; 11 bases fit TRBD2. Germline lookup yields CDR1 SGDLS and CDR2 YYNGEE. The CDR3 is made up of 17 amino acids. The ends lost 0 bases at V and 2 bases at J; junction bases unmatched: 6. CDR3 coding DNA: TGTGCCAGCAGCGTAGGCCTAGCGGGAGGTGGGCAAGAGACCCAGTACTTC. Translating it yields CASSVGLAGGGQETQYF. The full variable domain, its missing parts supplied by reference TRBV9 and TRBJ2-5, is DSGVTQTPKHLITATGQRVTLRCSPRSGDLSVYWYQQSLDQGLQFLIQYYNGEERAKGNILERFSAQQFPDLHSELNLSSLELGDSALYFCASSVGLAGGGQETQYFGPGTRLLVL.

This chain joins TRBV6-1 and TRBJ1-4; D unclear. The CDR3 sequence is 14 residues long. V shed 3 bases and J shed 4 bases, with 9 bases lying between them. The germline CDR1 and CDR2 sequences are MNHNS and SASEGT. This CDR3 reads CASSDTLNNEKLFF. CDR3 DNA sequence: TGTGCCAGCAGTGACACGCTGAATAATGAAAAACTGTTTTTT.